A single sample gave rise to the 5 T cell receptor beta chains below, sequenced in a study of blood T cells in healthy people across ages. A second PCR of roughly 6 to 12 cycles used a sample-barcoded 5' primer and a J-beta primer mix. Using its own MiXCR run on the 5' RACE reads, TCRdb lists one record per CDR3 protein. The sample yields about 1,600,000 distinct CDR3 sequences, 40% to 50% seen once. Material: blood. The source is a woman aged 18 to 35 in good health.

The V call is TRBV18, the J call TRBJ2-5, with D unresolved. The CDR3 runs to 15 residues. Germline lookup yields CDR1 KGHSH and CDR2 LQKENI. Trimming took 3 bases from V and 1 from J, leaving 12 bases between them. The CDR3 DNA follows: TGTGCCAGCTCACCCTCCTGGGCAACCCAAGAGACCCAGTACTTC. It translates to CASSPSWATQETQYF.

On this clonotype: A much larger clonotype is one base distant, so this may be a read error. The chain employs TRBV10-3 and TRBJ1-6, with D unresolved. This CDR3 comprises 11 residues. V lost 10 bases and J 8 bases, leaving 9 bases between the germline ends. Germline-derived CDR1 and CDR2 are ENHRY and SYGVKD. CDR3 amino acids: CASRGDSPLHF. The CDR3 nucleotides read TGTGCCAGCAGAGGCGATTCACCCCTCCACTTT.

The rearrangement uses TRBV25-1 and TRBJ1-5; D is perhaps TRBD1 (6 bases). The germline CDR1 and CDR2 sequences are MGHDK and SYGVNS. The germline V and J ends were trimmed by 1 base and 0 bases, with 13 bases remaining between them. The CDR3 runs 17 residues. The CDR3 region is CASSEWGQRLSNQPQHF. Here the CDR3 DNA reads TGTGCCAGCAGTGAATGGGGACAAAGACTTAGCAATCAGCCCCAGCATTTT. Combining the CDR3 with reference TRBV25-1 and TRBJ1-5 gives the whole variable domain EADIYQTPRYLVIGTGKKITLECSQTMGHDKMYWYQQDPGMELHLIHYSYGVNSTEKGDLSSESTVSRIRTEHFPLTLESARPSHTSQYLCASSEWGQRLSNQPQHFGDGTRLSIL.

The CDR3 sequence: CASRATGDGQPQHF. CDR3 coding DNA: TGTGCCAGCAGAGCGACAGGGGACGGGCAGCCCCAGCATTTT. The J gene is TRBJ1-5, the V gene TRBV6-1, with 8 bases that match TRBD1. In germline, CDR1 is MNHNS, CDR2 SASEGT. The CDR3 is 14 amino acids. V shed 6 bases, J shed 7 bases, and the junction held 8 bases outside the gene matches.

This CDR3 is CASSLDRLGGELFF. CDR3 nucleotide sequence: TGTGCCAGCAGCTTAGATCGTTTGGGCGGGGAGCTGTTTTTT. The rearrangement joins TRBV11-3 to TRBJ2-2; no definite D call. Germline assignment: CDR1 SGHNT and CDR2 YENEEA. Trimming cost V 0 bases and J 7 bases, with 9 bases left between them. CDR3 length equals 14 residues.